One sample yielded the 30 T cell receptor beta chains listed below, sequenced in a study of identifying expanded T cells in peripheral blood. Measured with immunoSEQ multiplex PCR; TCRdb has only the in-frame clones, and not every one. The data hold approximately 100,000 clones, with about 89% observed a single time. The specimen was blood. These receptors came from a person between 18 and 69 years old in good health.

The chain employs TRBV30 and TRBJ2-5; unclear D gene. CDR1 is GTSNPN and CDR2 is SVGIG in the germline V gene (reference sequence). Trimming cost V 5 bases and J 4 bases, with 11 bases left between them. The CDR3 sequence is 12 residues long. The CDR3 loop is CAWGRQGETQYF. DNA of the CDR3: TGTGCCTGGGGTCGGCAAGGAGAGACCCAGTACTTC.

The chain combines TRBV5-6 with TRBJ1-3; TRBD1 might be the D (5 bases). The CDR3 totals 16 residues. Trimming removed 3 bases from V and 0 bases from J, with 13 bases in between. The V gene's germline CDR1 is SGHDT and CDR2 YYEEEE. The CDR3 coding sequence is TGTGCCAGCAGCTCGAATGGACACATCTCTGGAAACACCATATATTTT. Protein product: CASSSNGHISGNTIYF. Looking up the rest from reference TRBV5-6 and TRBJ1-3 gives the full variable domain: DAGVTQSPTHLIKTRGQQVTLRCSPKSGHDTVSWYQQALGQGPQFIFQYYEEEERQRGNFPDRFSGHQFPNYSSELNVNALLLGDSALYLCASSSNGHISGNTIYFGEGSWLTVV.

The genes are TRBV11-2 and TRBJ1-2; 7 bases match TRBD1. From germline, CDR1 is SGHAT and CDR2 FQNNGV. V dropped 1 base and J dropped 1; count of bases not matched to a gene: 3. The CDR3 is 15 residues long. The CDR3 sequence: CASSLVRDSNYGYTF. The CDR3 region has the DNA TGTGCCAGCAGCTTAGTCCGGGACAGTAACTATGGCTACACCTTC.

The chain carries TRBV5-1 and TRBJ2-3; D possibly corresponds to TRBD2 (6 bases). The germline V and J ends were trimmed by 0 bases and 3 bases, with 14 bases remaining between them. Germline CDR1 is SGHRS and CDR2 is YFSETQ. The CDR3 has 16 residues. CDR3 DNA sequence: TGCGCCAGCAGCTTGGGTCCCGGGACTTCGACAGATACGCAGTATTTT. Translating gives CASSLGPGTSTDTQYF.

The genes are TRBV28 and TRBJ1-1; D call uncertain. Trimming left V 6 bases short and J 9 bases short, with 17 bases between. The germline CDR1 and CDR2 sequences are MDHEN and SYDVKM. The CDR3 covers 13 residues. CDR3 bases: TGTGCCAGCAGCCCGCTGGCTGACGTCAAAGCTTTCTTT. Residues: CASSPLADVKAFF.

This clone came up a few times. The CDR3 DNA reads as TGTGCCAGCAGCCCCCGTTCTAACCCGAGGGATACGCAGTATTTT. Amino acid sequence: CASSPRSNPRDTQYF. The chain combines TRBV7-8 with TRBJ2-3; no reliable D call. V was clipped by 5 bases and J by 6 bases, with 18 bases between them. Germline assignment: CDR1 SGHVS and CDR2 FQNEAQ. This CDR3 has 15 amino acids.

This CDR3 is CASSARQGLSDGYTF. CDR3 DNA: TGTGCCAGCAGCGCCCGACAGGGCTTAAGCGATGGCTACACCTTC. This sequence joins TRBV7-2 and TRBJ1-2; 7 nucleotides align to TRBD1. J was trimmed by 6 bases and V by 5 bases; bases with no gene match: 12. The CDR3 covers 15 residues. CDR1 is SGHTA, CDR2 FQGNSA, per germline.

CDR3 sequence: CAWGPRAEAFF. CDR3 bases: TGTGCCTGGGGGCCAAGGGCTGAAGCTTTCTTT. V and J are TRBV30 and TRBJ1-1; D remains ambiguous. CDR1 is GTSNPN and CDR2 is SVGIG in the germline V gene (reference sequence). The CDR3 extends over 11 amino acids. Trimming pared 5 bases from V and 6 bases from J, leaving 10 bases between.

The rearrangement joins TRBV5-4 to TRBJ1-4; no reliable D call. The CDR3 consists of 14 residues. Germline lookup yields CDR1 SGHNT and CDR2 YYREEE (reference sequence). V gave up 4 bases and J gave up 5 bases, with 12 bases separating them. CDR3 bases: TGTGCCAGCAGCCGACGGCAGGAAAATGAAAAACTGTTTTTT. It encodes CASSRRQENEKLFF.

The chain recombines TRBV5-1 with TRBJ1-2; possible D gene TRBD1, 5 bases. Germline CDR1 is SGHRS and CDR2 is YFSETQ. The ends were cut back, 3 bases at V and 6 bases at J, with 18 bases in the middle. The length of the CDR3 is 15 residues. The CDR3 DNA sequence: TGCGCCAGCAGCTCCCAGACAGCGGTTATGGATGGCTACACCTTC. This encodes CASSSQTAVMDGYTF.

V usage is TRBV2 and J usage is TRBJ1-1, with D uncertain. This CDR3 has 11 residues. Trimming pared 4 bases from V and 7 bases from J, leaving 7 bases between. From germline, CDR1 is SNHLY and CDR2 FYNNEI. CDR3 in DNA: TGTGCCAGCAGTGGGCTCTATGAAGCTTTCTTT. Translated, it gives CASSGLYEAFF.

This chain connects TRBV13 to TRBJ1-2; the match to TRBD1 covers 9 bases. The CDR3 is made up of 16 amino acids. V gave up 5 bases and J gave up 3 bases; unmatched junction bases: 10. Germline CDR1 and CDR2: PRHDT and FYEKMQ (reference sequence). The CDR3 reads CASSPGTGPPHYGYTF. In nucleotides, the CDR3 is TGTGCCAGCAGCCCCGGGACAGGGCCACCACACTATGGCTACACCTTC.

The CDR3 loop reads CASSLLNPGDEQYF. In DNA, the CDR3 is TGTGCCAGCAGTTTACTAAATCCGGGGGACGAGCAGTACTTC. The J gene is TRBJ2-7, the V gene TRBV6-5, with D perhaps matching TRBD2 (6 bases). Between the trimmed V and J ends, which lost 4 bases and 5 bases, there was a span of 15 bases. The CDR3 is made up of 14 amino acids. Germline V gene sequence: CDR1 MNHEY, CDR2 SVGAGI.

This chain joins TRBV5-1 and TRBJ1-1; a possible D gene is TRBD1 (6 bases). CDR1 and CDR2 from the germline V gene are SGHRS and YFSETQ. Trimming left V 2 bases short and J 5 bases short, with 13 bases between. The CDR3 loop spans 14 amino acids. CDR3 DNA sequence: TGCGCCAGCAGCTTAGCACAGGGACTAACTGAAGCTTTCTTT. This sequence encodes CASSLAQGLTEAFF.

This clone showed up just a few times. This chain uses TRBV4-2 with TRBJ1-5, with TRBD1 matching 7 bases. Per the germline V gene, CDR1 is LGHNA and CDR2 is YNFKEQ. The CDR3 has 14 amino acids. Germline trimming cut 4 bases from V and 7 bases from J; bases unmatched to any gene: 7. CDR3 protein: CASSLQGVGQPQHF. The CDR3 coding sequence is TGTGCCAGCAGCCTTCAGGGGGTGGGCCAGCCCCAGCATTTT.

This clone was counted only a few times. This rearrangement joins TRBV29-1 to TRBJ2-7; 8 nucleotides line up with TRBD1. Germline V CDR1 and CDR2: SQVTM, ANQGSEA. V lost 6 bases and J lost 5; bases outside the gene matches: 12. The CDR3 spans 14 residues. The CDR3 here is CSVLGGQGADEQYF. In DNA form, the CDR3 reads TGCAGCGTCTTGGGTGGGCAGGGGGCCGACGAGCAGTACTTC.

The chain carries TRBV27 and TRBJ1-1; tentative D call: TRBD1 (5 bases). This CDR3 is built from 13 residues. Trimming left V 5 bases short and J 11 bases short, with 18 bases between. Germline CDR1 is MNHEY and CDR2 is SMNVEV (reference sequence). The chain's CDR3 is CASSPLNQGKAFF. The CDR3 DNA reads TGTGCCAGCAGTCCTTTAAACCAGGGAAAGGCTTTCTTT.

The CDR3 sequence is CASSAGGNEQFF. CDR3 sequence (DNA): TGTGCCAGCAGCGCGGGGGGGAATGAGCAGTTCTTC. J is TRBJ2-1 and V is TRBV7-7; 9 nucleotides agree with TRBD2. This CDR3 region has 12 residues. Germline V lookup: CDR1 SSHAT, CDR2 FNYEAQ (reference sequence). J was trimmed by 7 bases and V by 5 bases; bases with no gene match: 0.

This clone was detected a few times. V usage is TRBV5-1 and J usage is TRBJ2-5, with 14 bases identical to TRBD2. CDR3 length: 15 amino acids. Germline trimming cut 4 bases from V and 6 bases from J; bases unmatched to any gene: 5. Germline V CDR1 and CDR2: SGHRS, YFSETQ. The CDR3 nucleotides read TGCGCCAGCAGCGGACTAGCGGGGGGAGGGAAGACCCAGTACTTC. This translates into CASSGLAGGGKTQYF.

This clone was counted a few times. V gene TRBV11-2 combines with J gene TRBJ2-2; TRBD1 agrees at 8 bases. Germline values: CDR1 SGHAT, CDR2 FQNNGV. The CDR3 contains 15 residues. The J segment lost 2 bases and the V segment lost 4 bases, leaving 3 bases of the junction unmatched. Written as DNA, the CDR3 is TGTGCCAGCAGCTCCGGGACAGGAAACACCGGGGAGCTGTTTTTT. Its protein is CASSSGTGNTGELFF.

The chain combines TRBV4-1 with TRBJ2-5; possible D gene TRBD1, 6 bases. V was cut by 1 base and J by 11 bases, with 17 bases left in between. Germline V gene sequence: CDR1 MGHRA, CDR2 YSYEKL. The CDR3 contains 14 residues. The CDR3, as DNA: TGCGCCAGCAGCCAAGGCGACCTTTCAGGGGTGCAGTACTTC. As protein: CASSQGDLSGVQYF.

The chain couples TRBV9 to TRBJ2-3, with 12 bases identical to TRBD2. The J segment lost 1 base and the V segment lost 3 bases, leaving 6 bases of the junction unmatched. In germline, CDR1 is SGDLS, CDR2 YYNGEE. The CDR3 loop spans 17 amino acids. The CDR3, as DNA: TGTGCCAGCAGCGCGACTAGCGGGGGAACAGGCACAGATACGCAGTATTTT. This codes for CASSATSGGTGTDTQYF.

The genes are TRBV9 and TRBJ2-7; the D call may be TRBD1 or TRBD2 (5 bases each). CDR1 is SGDLS and CDR2 is YYNGEE in the germline V gene. Trimming left V 0 bases short and J 2 bases short, with 12 bases between. CDR3 size: 15 residues. DNA for the CDR3: TGTGCCAGCAGCGTAGGGTATGGGGGTACCTACGAGCAGTACTTC. This translates into CASSVGYGGTYEQYF.

The rearrangement uses TRBV4-1 and TRBJ1-1; D remains unclear. Germline values: CDR1 MGHRA, CDR2 YSYEKL. The CDR3 loop spans 15 amino acids. Trimming left V 3 bases short and J 3 bases short, with 14 bases between. The CDR3 sequence: CASSQPRGADTEAFF. The CDR3 coding sequence is TGCGCCAGCAGCCAGCCTCGGGGAGCGGACACTGAAGCTTTCTTT.

V usage is TRBV6-5 and J usage is TRBJ2-6; D unclear. Deletions cut 0 bases from V and 0 bases from J, with 6 bases between. Per the germline V gene, CDR1 is MNHEY and CDR2 is SVGAGI. The CDR3 runs to 16 residues. CDR3 bases: TGTGCCAGCAGTTACTCACGGGTCTCTGGGGCCAACGTCCTGACTTTC. It specifies CASSYSRVSGANVLTF.

The chain combines TRBV11-2 with TRBJ1-1; possibly TRBD1 for D (6 bases). This CDR3 contains 18 residues. The germline V and J ends were trimmed by 2 bases and 2 bases, with 21 bases remaining between them. Germline CDR1 reads SGHAT; CDR2 reads FQNNGV. CDR3 DNA sequence: TGTGCCAGCAGCTTACTCCAATTACCGGGACAACTTAACACTGAAGCTTTCTTT. Its protein product is CASSLLQLPGQLNTEAFF. The whole variable domain, remainder taken from reference TRBV11-2 and TRBJ1-1, is EAGVAQSPRYKIIEKRQSVAFWCNPISGHATLYWYQQILGQGPKLLIQFQNNGVVDDSQLPKDRFSAERLKGVDSTLKIQPAKLEDSAVYLCASSLLQLPGQLNTEAFFGQGTRLTVV.

The genes are TRBV15 and TRBJ1-2; D gene unclear. The V end lost 5 bases, the J end lost 0 bases, and 10 bases lay between the germline ends. This CDR3 is built from 14 residues. Germline values: CDR1 LNHNV, CDR2 YYDKDF (reference sequence). The CDR3 region has the DNA TGTGCCACCAGCCAACCGGGAGCTAACTATGGCTACACCTTC. Amino acid sequence: CATSQPGANYGYTF.

The sample holds a few counts of this clone. The V call is TRBV5-6, the J call TRBJ1-1; the D is unclear. Germline CDR1 is SGHDT and CDR2 is YYEEEE. The CDR3 has 13 amino acids. V lost 2 bases and J lost 4, with 9 bases in between. The CDR3 sequence is CASSFGVGTEAFF. CDR3 DNA sequence: TGTGCCAGCAGCTTCGGGGTGGGCACTGAAGCTTTCTTT.

V usage is TRBV4-3 and J usage is TRBJ1-6; D remains ambiguous. This CDR3 spans 17 amino acids. The V gene's germline CDR1 is LGHNA and CDR2 YSLEER. With 1 base removed from V and 7 bases from J, the gap between germline ends came to 17 bases. The CDR3 nucleotides read TGCGCCAGCAGCCAAGCCGGAGGGCCCACCCCGAATTCACCCCTCCACTTT. Its translation: CASSQAGGPTPNSPLHF.

The V call is TRBV30, the J call TRBJ2-4; D unresolved. CDR1 GTSNPN and CDR2 SVGIG come from the germline V gene (reference sequence). This CDR3 comprises 15 residues. V shed 2 bases and J shed 0 bases, with 11 bases lying between them. The CDR3, as DNA: TGTGCCTGGAGTTTACCGGGCCTAGCCAAAAACATTCAGTACTTC. Translating gives CAWSLPGLAKNIQYF.